This TCR beta chain was recovered during a study of long-term antiretroviral therapy in people with HIV. Running of the v3.0 immunoSEQ assay took place at survey level. Repertoires were generated with immunoSEQ multiplex PCR, while TCRdb's copy carries only in-frame clones and drops some. The table has about 23,000 clones, about 85% seen once. There are 11 residues in the CDR3. Trimming shortened V by 3 bases and J by 11 bases, and 10 bases separated the two germline ends. The V gene's germline CDR1 is SNHLY and CDR2 FYNNEI. The chain carries TRBV2 and TRBJ1-1, with no clear D. This clonotype originated in a man aged 35-49 years with HIV. The specimen was unsorted PBMCs, collected 1.6 years after starting antiretroviral therapy. The CDR3 bases are TGTGCCAGCAGTGATTGGACGTGGGCTTTCTTT. It specifies CASSDWTWAFF. The full variable domain, completed using reference TRBV2 and TRBJ1-1, is EPEVTQTPSHQVTQMGQEVILRCVPISNHLYFYWYRQILGQKVEFLVSFYNNEISEKSEIFDDQFSVERPDGSNFTLKIRSTKLEDSAMYFCASSDWTWAFFGQGTRLTVV.